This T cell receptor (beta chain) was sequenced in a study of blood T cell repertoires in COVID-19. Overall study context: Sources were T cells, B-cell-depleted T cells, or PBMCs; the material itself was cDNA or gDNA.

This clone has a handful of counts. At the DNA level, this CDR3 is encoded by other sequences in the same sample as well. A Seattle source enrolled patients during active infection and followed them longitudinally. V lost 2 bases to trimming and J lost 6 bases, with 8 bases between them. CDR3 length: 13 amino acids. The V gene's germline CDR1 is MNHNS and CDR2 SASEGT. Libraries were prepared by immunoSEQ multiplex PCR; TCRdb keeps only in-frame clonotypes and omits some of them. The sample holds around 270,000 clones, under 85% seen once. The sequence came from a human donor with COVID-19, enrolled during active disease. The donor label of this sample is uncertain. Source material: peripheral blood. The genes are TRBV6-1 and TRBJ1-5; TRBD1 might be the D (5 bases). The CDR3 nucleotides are TGTGCCAGCAGTGAACGGGGGGTTCAGCCCCAGCATTTT. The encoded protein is CASSERGVQPQHF.